These 8 T cell receptor beta chains came from one sample sequenced in a study of blood T cells in healthy people across ages. Primers used in a second PCR of about 6 to 11 cycles were a sample-barcoded 5' primer and a J-beta primer mix. TCRdb reprocessed the 5' RACE reads with MiXCR, giving one entry per CDR3 protein. Altogether roughly 860,000 distinct CDR3 sequences are present, approximately 65% being singletons, with the ten largest covering about 27%. Sequenced input: blood. The source is a man aged 30 to 39 in good health.

The chain links TRBV20-1 to TRBJ2-3; 11 bases line up with TRBD2. V was pared by 7 bases and J by 4 bases, with 4 bases of the junction left unmatched. The CDR3 loop spans 13 amino acids. Germline CDR1 reads DFQATT; CDR2 reads SNEGSKA (reference sequence). DNA for the CDR3: TGCAGTGTGCTAGCGGGGGGTGCAGATACGCAGTATTTT. It is translated as CSVLAGGADTQYF.

The V and J genes are TRBV6-4 and TRBJ2-3; tentative D call: TRBD2 (7 bases). V was pared by 2 bases and J by 6 bases, with 15 bases between. The CDR3 spans 15 residues. Germline V gene lookup returns CDR1 MRHNA and CDR2 SNTAGT. CDR3 nucleotide sequence: TGTGCCAGCAGTGACGGTGGGGGGGCCCTGGATACGCAGTATTTT. Translating it yields CASSDGGGALDTQYF.

This sequence joins TRBV25-1 and TRBJ1-2; a possible D gene is TRBD1 (6 bases). V lost 7 bases, J lost 2 bases, and 14 bases lay in between. The CDR3 runs to 14 residues. Germline CDR1 is MGHDK and CDR2 is SYGVNS. Written as DNA, the CDR3 is TGTGCCAGCATGAGAGGGGGGGGCAACTATGGCTACACCTTC. Translating it yields CASMRGGGNYGYTF.

The chain links TRBV5-1 to TRBJ2-7; D call uncertain. The CDR3 runs 14 residues. The germline V gene has CDR1 SGHRS and CDR2 YFSETQ. With 4 bases removed from V and 2 bases from J, the gap between germline ends came to 13 bases. The CDR3 is CASSLDEAPYEQYF. The CDR3 DNA follows: TGCGCCAGCAGCCTAGACGAGGCCCCCTACGAGCAGTACTTC.

The rearrangement uses TRBV7-3 and TRBJ2-7; TRBD2 aligns across 7 bases. The J call may be in error: the DNA end matches TRBJ2-5 better. Germline values: CDR1 SGHTA, CDR2 FQGTGA. The CDR3 sequence is 16 residues long. CDR3 coding DNA: TGTGCCAGCAGCCGCGGTCTAGCGGATCTCCAAGAGACCCAGTACTTC. This gives the protein CASSRGLADLQETQYF.

The CDR3 is CAISESMGQAHNEQFF. DNA of the CDR3: TGTGCCATCAGTGAGTCAATGGGACAGGCTCACAATGAGCAGTTCTTC. The chain combines TRBV10-3 with TRBJ2-1; 8 positions match TRBD1. J gave up 5 bases and V 0 bases, and 6 bases lay outside the gene matches. The CDR3 spans 16 residues. Germline values: CDR1 ENHRY, CDR2 SYGVKD.

This chain connects TRBV7-9 to TRBJ2-1, with TRBD2 as a possible D gene (5 bases). V lost 4 bases, J lost 7 bases, and 8 bases lay in between. The germline CDR1 and CDR2 sequences are SEHNR and FQNEAQ (reference sequence). The CDR3 runs to 12 residues. This CDR3 reads CASSSLENEQFF. CDR3 DNA sequence: TGTGCCAGCAGCTCACTAGAGAATGAGCAGTTCTTC.

The chain carries TRBV6-1 and TRBJ1-5; 7 bases match TRBD1. J was trimmed by 3 bases and V by 7 bases; bases with no gene match: 9. CDR3 length equals 15 residues. Germline V gene sequence: CDR1 MNHNS, CDR2 SASEGT. The CDR3, as DNA: TGTGCCAGCACCCCAATGACAGGGTACAATCAGCCCCAGCATTTT. Amino acid sequence: CASTPMTGYNQPQHF.